The sequence of this T cell receptor (beta chain) was determined in a study of blood T cell repertoires in COVID-19. Study information: T cells, B-cell-depleted T cells, or PBMCs supplied cDNA or gDNA.

Germline-derived CDR1 and CDR2 are MNHEY and SVGAGI. J was trimmed by 5 bases and V by 7 bases; bases with no gene match: 6. The CDR3 is made up of 14 amino acids. Profiled with immunoSEQ multiplex PCR; TCRdb holds only in-frame clones, not every one. There are about 160,000 clones in the sample; about 90% occur only once, and roughly 4% lies in the top ten. The sequence derives from a woman aged 65 to 85 with acute or convalescent COVID-19. The rearrangement uses TRBV6-5 and TRBJ1-4; 8 bases are shared with TRBD1. Material: peripheral blood. The CDR3 DNA follows: TGTGCCAGCACGGACAGGGCTGAGAATGAAAAACTGTTTTTT. As protein: CASTDRAENEKLFF.